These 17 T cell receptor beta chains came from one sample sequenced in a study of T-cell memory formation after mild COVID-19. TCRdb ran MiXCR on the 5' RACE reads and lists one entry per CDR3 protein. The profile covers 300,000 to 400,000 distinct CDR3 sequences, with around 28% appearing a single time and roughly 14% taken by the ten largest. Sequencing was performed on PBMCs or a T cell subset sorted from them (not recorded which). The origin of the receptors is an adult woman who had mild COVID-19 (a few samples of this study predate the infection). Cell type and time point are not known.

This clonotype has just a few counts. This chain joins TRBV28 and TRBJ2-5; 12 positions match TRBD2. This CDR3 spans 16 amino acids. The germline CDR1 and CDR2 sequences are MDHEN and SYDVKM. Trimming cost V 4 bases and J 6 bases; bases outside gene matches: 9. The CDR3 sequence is CASSSPRLAGEKTQYF. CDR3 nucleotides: TGTGCCAGCAGTTCACCTAGACTAGCGGGGGAAAAGACCCAGTACTTC. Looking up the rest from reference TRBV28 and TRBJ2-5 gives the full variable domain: DVKVTQSSRYLVKRTGEKVFLECVQDMDHENMFWYRQDPGLGLRLIYFSYDVKMKEKGDIPEGYSVSREKKERFSLILESASTNQTSMYLCASSSPRLAGEKTQYFGPGTRLLVL.

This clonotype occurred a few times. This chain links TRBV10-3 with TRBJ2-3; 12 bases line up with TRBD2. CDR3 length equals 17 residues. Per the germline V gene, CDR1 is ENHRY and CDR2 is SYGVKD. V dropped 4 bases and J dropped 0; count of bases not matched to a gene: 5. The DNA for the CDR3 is TGTGCCATCAGTGGACTAGCGGGAGATGCTAGCACAGATACGCAGTATTTT. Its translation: CAISGLAGDASTDTQYF.

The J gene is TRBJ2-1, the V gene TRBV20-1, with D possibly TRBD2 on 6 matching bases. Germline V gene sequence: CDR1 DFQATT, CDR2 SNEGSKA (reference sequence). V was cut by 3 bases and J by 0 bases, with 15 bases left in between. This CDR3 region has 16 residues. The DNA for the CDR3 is TGCAGTGCTAGTCCCCTTCGGGGGAGCTCCTACAATGAGCAGTTCTTC. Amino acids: CSASPLRGSSYNEQFF.

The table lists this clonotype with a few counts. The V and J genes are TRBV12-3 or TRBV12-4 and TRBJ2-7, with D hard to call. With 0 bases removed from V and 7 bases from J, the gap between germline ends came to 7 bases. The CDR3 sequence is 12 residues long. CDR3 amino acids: CASSLARLEQYF. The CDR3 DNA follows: TGTGCCAGCAGTTTAGCCCGGCTTGAGCAGTACTTC.

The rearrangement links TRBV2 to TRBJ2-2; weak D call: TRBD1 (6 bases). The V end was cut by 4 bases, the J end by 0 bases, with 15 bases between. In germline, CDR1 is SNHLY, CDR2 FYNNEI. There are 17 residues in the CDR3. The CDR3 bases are TGTGCCAGCAGTGGGGACATTTCGCGCCCGAACACCGGGGAGCTGTTTTTT. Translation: CASSGDISRPNTGELFF.

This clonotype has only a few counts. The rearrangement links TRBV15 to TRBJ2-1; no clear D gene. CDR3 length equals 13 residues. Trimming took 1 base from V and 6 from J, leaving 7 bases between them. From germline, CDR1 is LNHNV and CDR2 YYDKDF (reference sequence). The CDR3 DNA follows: TGTGCCACCAGCAGAGGTTCGGGCAATGAGCAGTTCTTC. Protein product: CATSRGSGNEQFF.

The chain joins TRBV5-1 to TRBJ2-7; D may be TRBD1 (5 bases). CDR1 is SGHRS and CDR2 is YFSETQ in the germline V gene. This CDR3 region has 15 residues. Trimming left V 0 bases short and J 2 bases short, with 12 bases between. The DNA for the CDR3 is TGCGCCAGCAGCTTGGTGGACACCCCGACCTACGAGCAGTACTTC. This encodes CASSLVDTPTYEQYF.

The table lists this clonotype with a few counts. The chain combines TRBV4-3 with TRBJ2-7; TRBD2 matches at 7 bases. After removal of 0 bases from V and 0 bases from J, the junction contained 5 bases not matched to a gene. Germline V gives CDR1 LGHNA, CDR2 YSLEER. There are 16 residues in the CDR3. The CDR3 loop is CASSQDPLAVSYEQYF. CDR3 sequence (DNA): TGCGCCAGCAGCCAAGATCCCCTAGCGGTCTCCTACGAGCAGTACTTC.

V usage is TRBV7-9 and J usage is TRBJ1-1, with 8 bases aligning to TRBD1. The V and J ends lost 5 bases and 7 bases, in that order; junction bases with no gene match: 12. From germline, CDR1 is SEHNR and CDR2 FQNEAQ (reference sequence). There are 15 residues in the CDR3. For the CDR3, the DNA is TGTGCCAGCAGCACCCACGGTGGCGGGACAGGTGAAGCTTTCTTT. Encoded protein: CASSTHGGGTGEAFF.

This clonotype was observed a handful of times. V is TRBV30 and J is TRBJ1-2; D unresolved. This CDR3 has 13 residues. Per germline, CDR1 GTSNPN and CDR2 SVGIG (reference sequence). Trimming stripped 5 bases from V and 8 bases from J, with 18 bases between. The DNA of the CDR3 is TGTGCCTGGGGGAAGAAAGGGATAGAAGGCTACACCTTC. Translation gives CAWGKKGIEGYTF. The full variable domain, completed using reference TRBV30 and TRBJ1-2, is SQTIHQWPATLVQPVGSPLSLECTVEGTSNPNLYWYRQAAGRGLQLLFYSVGIGQISSEVPQNLSASRPQDRQFILSSKKLLLSDSGFYLCAWGKKGIEGYTFGSGTRLTVV.

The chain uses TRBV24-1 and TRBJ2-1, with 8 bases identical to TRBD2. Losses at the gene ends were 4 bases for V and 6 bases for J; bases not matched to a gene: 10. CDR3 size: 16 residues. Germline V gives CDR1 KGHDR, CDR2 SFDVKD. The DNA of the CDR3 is TGTGCCACCAGTGAGCCCAGCGGGAGAGGAGGCAATGAGCAGTTCTTC. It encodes CATSEPSGRGGNEQFF.

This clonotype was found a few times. Here the CDR3 reads CASSLAPSGWDEQFF. CDR3 nucleotide sequence: TGTGCCAGCAGCTTAGCCCCTAGCGGGTGGGACGAGCAGTTCTTC. V usage is TRBV11-2 and J usage is TRBJ2-1, with TRBD2 matching 8 bases. V was pared by 1 base and J by 10 bases, with 9 bases of the junction left unmatched. Germline values: CDR1 SGHAT, CDR2 FQNNGV. The CDR3 is 15 amino acids.

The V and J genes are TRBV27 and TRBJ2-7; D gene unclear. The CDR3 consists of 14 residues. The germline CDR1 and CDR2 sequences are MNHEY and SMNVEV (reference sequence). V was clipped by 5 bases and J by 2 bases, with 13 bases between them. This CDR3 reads CASSAQTAAYEQYF. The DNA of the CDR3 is TGTGCCAGCAGTGCTCAGACGGCAGCCTACGAGCAGTACTTC.

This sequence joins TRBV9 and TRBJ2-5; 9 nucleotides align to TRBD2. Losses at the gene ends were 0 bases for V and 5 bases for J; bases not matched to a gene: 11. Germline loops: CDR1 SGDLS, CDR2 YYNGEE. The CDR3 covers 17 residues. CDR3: CASSVGGGGVFGETQYF. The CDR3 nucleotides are TGTGCCAGCAGCGTAGGCGGCGGGGGGGTTTTTGGGGAGACCCAGTACTTC. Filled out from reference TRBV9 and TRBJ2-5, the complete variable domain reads DSGVTQTPKHLITATGQRVTLRCSPRSGDLSVYWYQQSLDQGLQFLIQYYNGEERAKGNILERFSAQQFPDLHSELNLSSLELGDSALYFCASSVGGGGVFGETQYFGPGTRLLVL.

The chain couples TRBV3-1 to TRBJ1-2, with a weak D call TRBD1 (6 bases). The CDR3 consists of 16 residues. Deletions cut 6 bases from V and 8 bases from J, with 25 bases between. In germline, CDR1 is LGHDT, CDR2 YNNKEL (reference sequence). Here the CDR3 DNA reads TGTGCCAGCAGTCCCTACCATACAGGGCCGGGTAGGGGCTACACCTTC. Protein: CASSPYHTGPGRGYTF.

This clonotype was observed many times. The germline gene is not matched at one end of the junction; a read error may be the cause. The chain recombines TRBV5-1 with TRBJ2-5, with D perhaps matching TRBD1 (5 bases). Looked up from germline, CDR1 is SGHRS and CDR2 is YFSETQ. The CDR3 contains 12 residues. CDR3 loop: CASSLAGETQYF. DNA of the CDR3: TGTGCCAGCAGCTTAGCAGGGGAGACCCAGTACTTC. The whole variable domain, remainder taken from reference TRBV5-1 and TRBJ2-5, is KAGVTQTPRYLIKTRGQQVTLSCSPISGHRSVSWYQQTPGQGLQFLFEYFSETQRNKGNFPGRFSGRQFSNSRSEMNVSTLELGDSALYLCASSLAGETQYFGPGTRLLVL.

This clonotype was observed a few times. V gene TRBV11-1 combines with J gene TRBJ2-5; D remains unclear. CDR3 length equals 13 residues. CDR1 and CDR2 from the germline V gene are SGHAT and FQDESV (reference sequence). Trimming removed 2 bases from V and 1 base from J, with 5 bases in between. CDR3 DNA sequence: TGTGCCAGCAGCTTACGGTTCCAAGAGACCCAGTACTTC. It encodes CASSLRFQETQYF.